The rows below give T cell receptor beta chains drawn from one sample of a study of T cell responses to AZD1222 COVID-19 vaccine. TCRdb's table, derived via immunoSEQ multiplex PCR, lists solely in-frame clones and lacks some. The sample has approximately 150,000 clones, about 91% seen once. Sequenced here: peripheral blood, sampled on day 0 of MenACWY control vaccination. The receptors here all came from an adult in good health. CDR3s include the opening cysteine and the closing phenylalanine or tryptophan. A D gene is named only where the DNA matches it firmly. The size field is filled for only some rows; it gives once, few, many or a size class.

TRBJ2-6 - TRBV19 15 - TGTGCCAGTAGTAACAGGGTCCCTGGGGCCAACGTCCTGACTTTC CASSNRVPGANVLTF
TRBJ2-1 - TRBV2 14 - TGTGCCAGCAGATTAGACAGCCCCTACAATGAGCAGTTCTTC CASRLDSPYNEQFF
TRBJ1-2 TRBD1 TRBV4-2 17 once TGTGCCAGCAGCCAAGATCTCTCGGCAGGGGGCGCCTATGGCTACACCTTC CASSQDLSAGGAYGYTF
TRBJ1-5 TRBD1 TRBV27 15 - TGTGCCAGCAGTACGGGACAGACTAGCAATCAGCCCCAGCATTTT CASSTGQTSNQPQHF
TRBJ1-2 - TRBV28 14 - TGTGCCAGCGGAACACAGGGAGCGGGCGATGGCTACACCTTC CASGTQGAGDGYTF
TRBJ1-3 - TRBV3-1/TRBV3-2 12 - TGTGCCAGCAGCCAAGTTGGAAACACCATATATTTT CASSQVGNTIYF
TRBJ1-2 - TRBV6-2/TRBV6-3 13 - TGTGCCAGCAGCTTGGATTATAACTATGGCTACACCTTC CASSLDYNYGYTF
TRBJ2-7 - TRBV2 14 - TGTGCCAGCAGTGATCCCCAGGCCTCCTACGAGCAGTACTTC CASSDPQASYEQYF
TRBJ1-6 TRBD1 TRBV9 15 - TGTGCCAGCAGCGCGACAGGGTACGATAATTCACCCCTCCACTTT CASSATGYDNSPLHF
TRBJ1-2 - TRBV30 13 - TGTGCCTGGAGTCACAGGGTAGGGTATGGCTACACCTTC CAWSHRVGYGYTF
TRBJ2-7 - TRBV3-1/TRBV3-2 15 - TGTGCCAGCAGCCAATCGGGCAGGGGGGCCTACGAGCAGTACTTC CASSQSGRGAYEQYF
TRBJ2-2 - TRBV6-5 11 once TGTGCCAGCCATTATACCGGGGAGCTGTTTTTT CASHYTGELFF
TRBJ1-2 - TRBV11-2 15 - TGTGCCAGCAGCCACCATTTCCGGGGGAGCTATGGCTACACCTTC CASSHHFRGSYGYTF
TRBJ2-7 - TRBV28 11 once TGTGCCAGCAGTTTATACTACGAGCAGTACTTC CASSLYYEQYF
TRBJ2-5 TRBD2 TRBV5-1 17 - TGCGCCAGCAGCACCCGAGGTTCCGGGAGGATTCAAGAGACCCAGTACTTC CASSTRGSGRIQETQYF
TRBJ2-1 TRBD2 TRBV28 15 - TGTGCCAGCAGTTTAAGGGAGCGGGGGGGCATGATCCTGTTCTTC CASSLRERGGMILFF
TRBJ2-2 - TRBV19 15 - TGTGCCAGTATGGGCGGGGTGCGACGGACCGGGGAGCTGTTTTTT CASMGGVRRTGELFF
TRBJ2-7 - TRBV28 15 - TGTGCCAGCGTCCCAGAGGGGCGGCTAATCCACGAGCAGTACTTC CASVPEGRLIHEQYF
TRBJ1-1 - TRBV7-3 13 - TGTGCCAGCAGCCTCGGACAGAACACTGAAGCTTTCTTT CASSLGQNTEAFF
TRBJ2-5 TRBD1 TRBV29-1 13 - TGCAGCCTAAGGACAGGGCTCACAGAGACCCAGTACTTC CSLRTGLTETQYF
TRBJ1-4 - TRBV7-6 15 - TGTGCCAGCAGCTTAGCGCTAGGGGCGGATGAAAAACTGTTTTTT CASSLALGADEKLFF
TRBJ1-2 - TRBV29-1 13 once TGCAGCGCCCGGGACGGCCGCCACTATGGCTACACCTTC CSARDGRHYGYTF
TRBJ1-3 - TRBV18 11 - TGTGCCAGCTCACCAAAGGACACCATATATTTT CASSPKDTIYF
TRBJ1-1 - TRBV12-3/TRBV12-4 13 once TGTGCCAGCAGTTACACGGGGGGCACTGAAGCTTTCTTT CASSYTGGTEAFF
TRBJ2-5 - TRBV28 13 - TGTGCCAGCAGAATAGGAAGCAGGGAGACCCAGTACTTC CASRIGSRETQYF
TRBJ2-2 - TRBV5-1 12 - TGCGCCAGCAGGGATAACACCGGGGAGCTGTTTTTT CASRDNTGELFF
TRBJ1-4 - TRBV7-9 14 - TGTGCCAGCAGCTTGCACACAACTAATGAAAAACTGTTTTTT CASSLHTTNEKLFF
TRBJ1-3 - TRBV19 14 - TGTGCCAGTAGTCCGGGATACCCGGGAAACACCATATATTTT CASSPGYPGNTIYF
TRBJ2-5 - TRBV20-1 15 - TGCAGTGCTAGTCCCCCGGGCCGACCACAAGAGACCCAGTACTTC CSASPPGRPQETQYF
TRBJ1-2 - TRBV18 13 - TGTGCCAGCTCACCGAGGGATTTCTATGGCTACACCTTC CASSPRDFYGYTF
TRBJ1-6 - TRBV5-4 15 once TGTGCCAGCAGCCTCAACTTAAACTATAATTCACCCCTCCACTTT CASSLNLNYNSPLHF
TRBJ2-5 TRBD1 TRBV28 17 few TGTGCCAGCAGTCCAACGGGACAGGGTGCCGATCGGGAGACCCAGTACTTC CASSPTGQGADRETQYF
TRBJ1-2 - TRBV5-6 14 - TGTGCCAGCAGTTTGGAGGGTTGGGATTATGGCTACACCTTC CASSLEGWDYGYTF
TRBJ1-2 - TRBV19 15 - TGTGCCAGTACCCATCGATCCGAGGCATTTCTTCTCTACACCTTC CASTHRSEAFLLYTF
TRBJ2-7 - TRBV19 13 - TGTGCCAGTCGAGACACTAGAAGGGGCGAGCAGTACTTC CASRDTRRGEQYF
TRBJ1-1 - TRBV4-3 15 - TGCGCCAGCAGCCAAGAAGCGCGGGGGGACACTGAAGCTTTCTTT CASSQEARGDTEAFF
TRBJ2-3 - TRBV6-5 16 - TGTGCCAGCAGTTATTGGCACGACACCTCCACAGATACGCAGTATTTT CASSYWHDTSTDTQYF
TRBJ1-4 - TRBV4-3 16 - TGCGCCAGCAGCCAAGATCCCACGGCCACTAATGAAAAACTGTTTTTT CASSQDPTATNEKLFF
TRBJ1-2 - TRBV6-5 12 - TGTGCCAGCAGTAAACGATCCTATGGCTACACCTTC CASSKRSYGYTF
TRBJ2-3 TRBD2 TRBV7-3 15 - TGTGCCAGCAGCTTTCTCGGGGGGGACACAGATACGCAGTATTTT CASSFLGGDTDTQYF
TRBJ1-4 TRBD1 TRBV24-1 21 - TGTGCCACCACGAAAGTTCTTAGCTTCCGGGACAGGGATTCAACTAATGAAAAACTGTTTTTT CATTKVLSFRDRDSTNEKLFF
TRBJ2-3 - TRBV10-3 11 - TGTGCCATGGGGTTGGGGAGCACGCAGTATTTT CAMGLGSTQYF
TRBJ1-5 TRBD1 TRBV7-6 13 - TGTGCCAGCAGTCGGGACAGTGATCAGCCCCAGCATTTT CASSRDSDQPQHF
TRBJ1-1 - TRBV5-1 16 - TGCGCCAGCAGTCCGGAGGTCGTCTCGGCGGCCACTGAAGCTTTCTTT CASSPEVVSAATEAFF
TRBJ2-1 TRBD2 TRBV28 15 - TGTGCCAGCAGTACCGGACTAGCGGGAGTCGTGAGGGGGTTCTTC CASSTGLAGVVRGFF
TRBJ2-3 TRBD2 TRBV27 17 - TGTGCCAGCAGTTTCCAGGGACTAGAGGGAGTTCGTGGTACGCAGTATTTT CASSFQGLEGVRGTQYF
TRBJ1-1 - TRBV28 12 - TGTGCCAGCAGGGACAGATACACTGAAGCTTTCTTT CASRDRYTEAFF
TRBJ2-7 - TRBV5-5 12 - TGTGCCAGCAGCTTGGGCAGGTACGAGCAGTACTTC CASSLGRYEQYF
TRBJ1-5 TRBD1 TRBV20-1 18 - TGCAGTGCTAGTCTCCCAGGGACAGGTTTAATGGGGAATCAGCCCCAGCATTTT CSASLPGTGLMGNQPQHF
TRBJ2-7 - TRBV27 14 few TGTGCCAGCACCCGTCTGGGGGTCGCGAGCGAGCAGTACTTC CASTRLGVASEQYF
TRBJ2-7 TRBD2 TRBV6-2/TRBV6-3 15 - TGTGCCAGCAGTTACCAGACTAGTGGGAGGGGTGAGCAGTACTTC CASSYQTSGRGEQYF
TRBJ2-2 TRBD1 TRBV4-3 16 - TGCGCCAGCAGCGGTCCTTGGACAGGGTATACCGGGGAGCTGTTTTTT CASSGPWTGYTGELFF
TRBJ1-1 - TRBV19 15 once TGTGCCAGTAGACATGCGGGGGGAAGGGCTACTGAAGCTTTCTTT CASRHAGGRATEAFF
TRBJ1-2 - TRBV4-1 15 - TGCGCCAGCAGCCCCTTTAGGGCAGGGACCTATGGCTACACCTTC CASSPFRAGTYGYTF
TRBJ2-3 - TRBV6-2/TRBV6-3 14 - TGTGCCAGCAGTTATCTGGACAGCACAGATACGCAGTATTTT CASSYLDSTDTQYF
TRBJ2-1 - TRBV7-2 15 - TGTGCCAGCAGCTTTCAAGGTGGGACCTACAATGAGCAGTTCTTC CASSFQGGTYNEQFF
TRBJ2-1 TRBD2 TRBV7-9 16 few TGTGCCAGCAGCTTAGCCCTGCGGGGGGGCCCCAATGAGCAGTTCTTC CASSLALRGGPNEQFF
TRBJ1-1 - TRBV9 15 - TGTGCCAGCAGCCCCCCGGTGGGAGTGAACACTGAAGCTTTCTTT CASSPPVGVNTEAFF